Listed below are T cell receptor beta chains from one sample, sequenced in a study of cytomegalovirus exposure and HLA in healthy donors. Only in-frame clones appear in the TCRdb table, and some are missing; sequencing was by immunoSEQ multiplex PCR. The sample includes a few hundred thousand clones, about 80% of them seen just once. Sequences were obtained from PBMCs. The receptors stem from a woman in her forties or fifties in good health and CMV-seropositive. The CDR3 runs from the conserved cysteine through the conserved F or W. The D gene is left open where the match is weak. Size values are once, few and many counts, or a class for expanded clones, and some rows have none.

d_gene,abundance,v_gene,j_gene,CDR3nt,CDR3aa
NA,NA,TRBV19,TRBJ2-2,TGTGCCAGTAGTATAGATCTGACAGACGGGGAGCTGTTTTTT,CASSIDLTDGELFF
TRBD1,once,TRBV29-1,TRBJ1-1,TGCAGCGTTGATCGGGACAGAGGGTCCAACACTGAAGCTTTCTTT,CSVDRDRGSNTEAFF
NA,NA,TRBV5-4,TRBJ2-7,TGTGCCAGCAGCTTGCAAAGCTCCGACGAGCAGTACTTC,CASSLQSSDEQYF
TRBD2,NA,TRBV9,TRBJ2-2,TGTGCCAGCAGCCCCGGGACTAGCGGGGCTGCCGGGGAGCTGTTTTTT,CASSPGTSGAAGELFF
NA,few,TRBV5-1,TRBJ1-1,TGCGCCAGCAGCTTGGATGAGTGGACACCTGAAGCTTTCTTT,CASSLDEWTPEAFF
TRBD2,NA,TRBV30,TRBJ2-5,TGTGCCTGGAGTCAGACTAGCGTGGAGACCCAGTACTTC,CAWSQTSVETQYF
NA,NA,TRBV28,TRBJ2-1,TGTGCCAGCAGTTTACAGGGATCTTACAATGAGCAGTTCTTC,CASSLQGSYNEQFF
NA,once,TRBV29-1,TRBJ2-2,TGCAGCGTTGGGGACTCGAACACCGGGGAGCTGTTTTTT,CSVGDSNTGELFF
TRBD1,NA,TRBV13,TRBJ1-5,TGTGCCAGCAGCTTGGGACAGGGCCGCAATCAGCCCCAGCATTTT,CASSLGQGRNQPQHF
NA,NA,TRBV7-8,TRBJ1-5,TGTGCCAGCAGCGCCCTCCGGGGAGAGGGCAATCAGCCCCAGCATTTT,CASSALRGEGNQPQHF
TRBD1,NA,TRBV2,TRBJ2-7,TGTGCCAGCTCCATTGGACAGGGACACTACGAGCAGTACTTC,CASSIGQGHYEQYF
TRBD2,many,TRBV4-2,TRBJ2-5,TGTGCCAGCAGCCAAGAGGGGGCGGGGGGGCAGGTGGAGACCCAGTACTTC,CASSQEGAGGQVETQYF
NA,NA,TRBV2,TRBJ1-2,TGTGCCAGCAGTGGCCGACAGCTTAAAGTGGGCTACACCTTC,CASSGRQLKVGYTF
NA,few,TRBV27,TRBJ1-2,TGTGCCAGCAGTCGACAACCTAAGGACAGTGCGGGTGGCTACACCTTC,CASSRQPKDSAGGYTF
NA,NA,TRBV7-2,TRBJ2-3,TGTGCCAGCAGCTTAGGGAGAGATACGCAGTATTTT,CASSLGRDTQYF
NA,few,TRBV5-4,TRBJ2-5,TGTGCCAGCAGCGTGGACGCGGAGACCCAGTACTTC,CASSVDAETQYF
TRBD2,NA,TRBV5-1,TRBJ2-3,TGCGCCAGCAGCCCGGGGGGGAGCACAGATACGCAGTATTTT,CASSPGGSTDTQYF
NA,NA,TRBV11-2,TRBJ1-1,TGTGCCAGCAGCCGCGGACAGACCACTCTTATGAACACTGAAGCTTTCTTT,CASSRGQTTLMNTEAFF
TRBD1,NA,TRBV18,TRBJ1-1,TGTGCCAGCTCACCAGCGAGACAGGGTACGAATGAAGCTTTCTTT,CASSPARQGTNEAFF
NA,NA,TRBV7-3,TRBJ1-1,TGTGCCAGCAGCTTAACAGGAGACGGAGGAGCTTTCTTT,CASSLTGDGGAFF
NA,NA,TRBV6-5,TRBJ1-1,TGTGCCAGCAGTGAAGTCGCAGGGGAGGGTGAAGCTTTCTTT,CASSEVAGEGEAFF
TRBD1,NA,TRBV5-6,TRBJ1-2,TGTGCCAGCAGTCGGACAGGGGGGAGAGCTAACTATGGCTACACCTTC,CASSRTGGRANYGYTF
TRBD1,NA,TRBV6-5,TRBJ1-1,TGTGCCAGCGCCGGGACAGGGGGGAACACTGAAGCTTTCTTT,CASAGTGGNTEAFF
TRBD2,NA,TRBV12-5,TRBJ2-5,TGTGCTAGTGGTTTGGTCCCACAACCTCCGGGCCCCCCTAGCGGGACCCAGTACTTC,CASGLVPQPPGPPSGTQYF
TRBD1,NA,TRBV2,TRBJ1-5,TGTGCCAGCAGCCCCTCGACAGGGGGTCAGCCCCAGCATTTT,CASSPSTGGQPQHF
TRBD1,few,TRBV6-6,TRBJ1-1,TGTGCCAGCAGGCCCGGGACAGGGGTGCGAGAAGCTTTCTTT,CASRPGTGVREAFF
TRBD2,NA,TRBV5-4,TRBJ2-1,TGTGCCAGCAGCTTGGAGACTAGCGGGGTCTACAATGAGCAGTTCTTC,CASSLETSGVYNEQFF
NA,NA,TRBV5-6,TRBJ1-1,TGTGCCAGCAGCTTGGGTACAAGGGCGGGCACTGAAGCTTTCTTT,CASSLGTRAGTEAFF
TRBD2,NA,TRBV7-2,TRBJ2-7,TGTGCCAGCAGCACCGGGACTAGCGGGACCGCCTACGAGCAGTACTTC,CASSTGTSGTAYEQYF